The rows below give T cell receptor beta chains drawn from one sample of a study of STAT5B mutations in CD4+ large granular lymphocyte leukemia. Only in-frame clones appear in the TCRdb table, and some are missing; sequencing was by immunoSEQ multiplex PCR. This sample has about 24,000 clones; 55% to 75% occur once, and the top ten carry less than 0.85%. The specimen sequenced was CD4+ T cells from blood buffy coats. The receptor set was obtained from a human donor in good health. Each CDR3 is given with its conserved first and last residue. D genes are given only for firm matches. Only part of the rows carry a size: once, few, many, or a class if the clone is expanded.

j_call v_call d_call cdr3_length clone_size cdr3_aa cdr3_nt
TRBJ1-1 TRBV27 . 13 . CASSRLSPPEAFF TGTGCCAGCAGTCGTCTAAGTCCGCCTGAAGCTTTCTTT
TRBJ2-2 TRBV7-3 . 15 . CASSLAGSPTGELFF TGTGCCAGCAGCTTAGCGGGCAGCCCCACCGGGGAGCTGTTTTTT
TRBJ1-2 TRBV5-8 . 13 . CASSFQAGYGYTF TGTGCCAGCAGCTTCCAGGCGGGGTATGGCTACACCTTC
TRBJ2-6 TRBV7-9 TRBD1 17 . CASSSGTGWSGANVLTF TGTGCCAGCAGCTCCGGGACAGGGTGGTCTGGGGCCAACGTCCTGACTTTC
TRBJ2-7 TRBV5-5 . 13 . CASSRPPTYEQYF TGTGCCAGCAGCCGTCCACCTACCTACGAGCAGTACTTC
TRBJ1-1 TRBV27 . 13 . CASSLYGGAEAFF TGTGCCAGCAGTTTATATGGGGGGGCTGAAGCTTTCTTT
TRBJ1-4 TRBV5-6 . 14 few CASFVGHGGGKLFF TGTGCCAGCTTTGTAGGACATGGAGGAGGAAAACTGTTTTTT
TRBJ2-1 TRBV7-3 TRBD2 13 . CASSHGGANEQFF TGTGCCAGCAGCCACGGGGGGGCCAATGAGCAGTTCTTC
TRBJ1-1 TRBV28 . 11 . CASSLSWGAFF TGTGCCAGCAGTTTATCATGGGGAGCTTTCTTT
TRBJ1-5 TRBV11-2 . 13 . CASSEKEKQPQHF TGTGCCAGCAGTGAAAAGGAGAAACAGCCCCAGCATTTT
TRBJ2-7 TRBV6-5 . 13 . CATRQTITYEQYF TGTGCCACCAGACAGACTATAACCTACGAGCAGTACTTC
TRBJ2-7 TRBV19 . 11 . CASSIAGEQYF TGTGCCAGTAGTATAGCGGGCGAGCAGTACTTC
TRBJ2-7 TRBV7-8 . 11 once CASSSHYEQYF TGTGCCAGCAGCTCCCACTACGAGCAGTACTTC
TRBJ1-3 TRBV7-6 . 15 . CASSVRQLSGNTIYF TGTGCCAGCAGCGTCAGACAGCTCTCTGGAAACACCATATATTTT
TRBJ1-2 TRBV28 . 13 . CASLTNLNYGYTF TGTGCCAGCTTGACGAATCTTAACTATGGCTACACCTTC
TRBJ2-2 TRBV6-1 TRBD1 14 . CASTLQDRGSELFF TGTGCCAGCACCCTACAGGACAGGGGCTCTGAGCTGTTTTTT
TRBJ2-7 TRBV5-1 TRBD2 17 . CASSLGLASTSGYEQYF TGCGCCAGCAGCTTGGGACTAGCGTCCACGTCGGGTTACGAGCAGTACTTC
TRBJ2-2 TRBV10-3 TRBD2 15 . CATHGTSGRSGELFF TGTGCCACCCACGGGACTAGCGGGAGGTCCGGGGAGCTGTTTTTT
TRBJ2-1 TRBV18 . 13 . CASSEDQHNEQFF TGTGCCAGCTCAGAGGACCAGCACAATGAGCAGTTCTTC
TRBJ2-7 TRBV5-1 TRBD2 15 . CASRVGLAGTHEQYF TGCGCCAGCAGGGTCGGACTAGCGGGGACTCACGAGCAGTACTTC
TRBJ2-1 TRBV7-9 TRBD2 14 . CASLYGGASNEQFF TGTGCCAGCCTATACGGGGGGGCCAGCAATGAGCAGTTCTTC
TRBJ1-3 TRBV7-3 . 18 . CASSLTSGRRASGNTIYF TGTGCCAGCAGCTTAACATCGGGAAGGAGGGCCTCTGGAAACACCATATATTTT
TRBJ2-2 TRBV11-2 . 14 . CASSLDRNTGELFF TGTGCCAGCAGCTTAGATCGGAACACCGGGGAGCTGTTTTTT
TRBJ2-5 TRBV7-8 . 14 few CASSLTSAQETQYF TGTGCCAGCAGCTTAACAAGTGCCCAAGAGACCCAGTACTTC
TRBJ2-1 TRBV5-1 . 16 . CASSLAGTGTRDEQFF TGCGCCAGCAGCTTGGCCGGGACTGGCACTAGGGATGAGCAGTTCTTC
TRBJ2-3 TRBV19 . 15 . CASSTGRGIMDTQYF TGTGCCAGTAGTACTGGCCGGGGGATCATGGATACGCAGTATTTT
TRBJ1-6 TRBV10-1 . 14 . CANLRVYYNSPLHF TGCGCCAACTTGCGGGTCTACTATAATTCACCCCTCCACTTT
TRBJ2-1 TRBV7-2 . 13 . CASSLKIGDEQFF TGTGCCAGCAGCTTAAAGATCGGCGATGAGCAGTTCTTC
TRBJ2-7 TRBV5-6 TRBD2 16 once CASSSRPGLGFYEQYF TGTGCCAGCAGCTCCAGACCGGGACTAGGCTTCTACGAGCAGTACTTC